The next 2 T cell receptor beta chains were all read from a single sample in a study of T cells in women clearing cervical HPV infection (dated by TCRdb to the late 2010s). Library prep was done by the immunoSEQ multiplex PCR assay. What TCRdb holds here is the immuneACCESS table cut down to in-frame rearrangements. Part of the clones is not present; checked against another copy, under half of the missing clones reflect an unresolved V gene, and the others are unexplained. The table for this sample records fewer than 50,000 clones. The top ten clonotypes cover 7.6% of the sample. The source material was blood buffy coat. The origin of the receptors is a woman between 18 and 70 years old with a cervical HPV16 infection that either progressed to CIN3+ or cleared (not recorded which).

With regard to this clone: The read is 3 residues too short to cover the CDR3 end, so that end is filled in from the germline J gene. This CDR3 is also generated by other DNA sequences in the sample. This chain joins TRBV4-1 and TRBJ1-2, with no clear D. V was shortened by 1 base and J by 4 bases, with 7 bases between the two germline ends. The CDR3 is made up of 13 amino acids. Germline V gene lookup returns CDR1 MGHRA and CDR2 YSYEKL. The DNA read from the CDR3 is TGCGCCAGCAGCCAAGTCTCCAGCTATGGC. Protein product: CASSQVSSYG. The entire CDR3 reads CASSQVSSYGYTF.

Worth noting for this clone: The read is 3 residues too short to cover the CDR3 end, so that end is filled in from the germline J gene. The chain combines TRBV5-1 with TRBJ2-1; no firm D call. Germline CDR1 reads SGHRS; CDR2 reads YFSETQ. This CDR3 contains 17 residues. With 4 bases removed from V and 2 bases from J, the gap between germline ends came to 19 bases. The CDR3 spells CASSPPVAEKAYNEQFF. The CDR3 DNA, read in part, is TGCGCCAGCAGCCCTCCGGTGGCGGAAAAGGCCTACAATGAG.